Listed below are T cell receptor beta chains from one sample, sequenced in a study of shared clonotypes between healthy human individuals. Assay: immunoSEQ multiplex PCR; the TCRdb copy retains only in-frame clones and omits some. The sample includes about 2.4 million clones, 80% to 95% seen only once; the top ten take approximately 0.35%. Sequenced input: naive CD4+ T cells from PBMCs. All receptors derive from a man younger than 35 in good health. Some clones in this sample may be carry-over from other donors' samples. CDR3s include the opening cysteine and the closing phenylalanine or tryptophan. The order of the fields is clone size, V gene, J gene, D gene, CDR3 DNA, CDR3 protein. The D gene is left open where the match is weak. The listing skips clone size in some rows; elsewhere it reads once, few, many or a size class.

clone_size: .
v_call: TRBV18
j_call: TRBJ2-2
d_call: TRBD2
cdr3_nt: TGTGCCAGCTCATCCTCTAGCGGGAGACAGGCCGGGGAGCTGTTTTTT
cdr3_aa: CASSSSSGRQAGELFF

clone_size: once
v_call: TRBV28
j_call: TRBJ1-2
d_call: .
cdr3_nt: TGTGCCAGCAGTTTAAGTGGCTATGGCTACACCTTC
cdr3_aa: CASSLSGYGYTF

clone_size: .
v_call: TRBV4-3
j_call: TRBJ2-7
d_call: .
cdr3_nt: TGCGCCAGCAGCCAAGACCCCACTGGGCGAGGAGGATACGAGCAGTACTTC
cdr3_aa: CASSQDPTGRGGYEQYF

clone_size: .
v_call: TRBV19
j_call: TRBJ1-1
d_call: .
cdr3_nt: TGTGCCAGTAGTCGAAGGACTGAAGCTTTCTTT
cdr3_aa: CASSRRTEAFF

clone_size: .
v_call: TRBV27
j_call: TRBJ1-2
d_call: .
cdr3_nt: TGTGCCAGCAGTCTTCGGGGCGCTGGTTTTGGCTACACCTTC
cdr3_aa: CASSLRGAGFGYTF

clone_size: .
v_call: TRBV11-2
j_call: TRBJ2-3
d_call: TRBD2
cdr3_nt: TGTGCCAGCAGCTCCCGACTAGCGGGAACTACAGATACGCAGTATTTT
cdr3_aa: CASSSRLAGTTDTQYF

clone_size: .
v_call: TRBV7-3
j_call: TRBJ2-1
d_call: TRBD2
cdr3_nt: TGTGCCAGCAGCTTATCGCGGGAGCTACACAATGAGCAGTTCTTC
cdr3_aa: CASSLSRELHNEQFF

clone_size: once
v_call: TRBV2
j_call: TRBJ2-7
d_call: .
cdr3_nt: TGTGCCAGCGTGAACAGATACTACGAGCAGTACTTC
cdr3_aa: CASVNRYYEQYF

clone_size: .
v_call: TRBV5-1
j_call: TRBJ2-3
d_call: .
cdr3_nt: TGCGCCAGCAGCTTGGCGGAAGCGACAGATACGCAGTATTTT
cdr3_aa: CASSLAEATDTQYF

clone_size: .
v_call: TRBV7-2
j_call: TRBJ1-3
d_call: TRBD1
cdr3_nt: TGTGCCAGCAGCTTAGTGCCAGGGGGCGCAGGAAACACCATATATTTT
cdr3_aa: CASSLVPGGAGNTIYF

clone_size: .
v_call: TRBV5-4
j_call: TRBJ2-3
d_call: TRBD2
cdr3_nt: TGTGCCAGCAGCTCCCTAGGCGGGGGAACACTAAGCACAGATACGCAGTATTTT
cdr3_aa: CASSSLGGGTLSTDTQYF

clone_size: once
v_call: TRBV29-1
j_call: TRBJ2-5
d_call: .
cdr3_nt: TGCAGCGGGAGACAGCTGGAGACCCAGTACTTC
cdr3_aa: CSGRQLETQYF

clone_size: .
v_call: TRBV11-2
j_call: TRBJ1-1
d_call: TRBD1
cdr3_nt: TGTGCCAGCAGCCCAGACAGGGGATGGGCTGAAGCTTTCTTT
cdr3_aa: CASSPDRGWAEAFF

clone_size: .
v_call: TRBV7-2
j_call: TRBJ2-2
d_call: .
cdr3_nt: TGTGCCAGCAGCTACTCTTCGACAGGGAACACCGGGGAGCTGTTTTTT
cdr3_aa: CASSYSSTGNTGELFF

clone_size: .
v_call: TRBV5-6
j_call: TRBJ2-7
d_call: .
cdr3_nt: TGTGCCAGCAGCCCCCGGGGAGCGGCACGGGGGGAGCAGTACTTC
cdr3_aa: CASSPRGAARGEQYF

clone_size: .
v_call: TRBV5-1
j_call: TRBJ2-1
d_call: .
cdr3_nt: TGCGCCAGCAGCTGGGGGTTATGGTCCTACAATGAGCAGTTCTTC
cdr3_aa: CASSWGLWSYNEQFF

clone_size: .
v_call: TRBV2
j_call: TRBJ1-5
d_call: TRBD1
cdr3_nt: TGTGCCAGCAAACGACAGGGGCTTGGGCCCCAGCATTTT
cdr3_aa: CASKRQGLGPQHF

clone_size: .
v_call: TRBV2
j_call: TRBJ2-5
d_call: TRBD2
cdr3_nt: TGTGCCAGCGGTAGCGGGACCGGAGAGACCCAGTACTTC
cdr3_aa: CASGSGTGETQYF

clone_size: .
v_call: TRBV5-1
j_call: TRBJ2-7
d_call: TRBD2
cdr3_nt: TGCGCCAGCAGCCCACCGGGGGGGAGCACCGAGCAGTACTTC
cdr3_aa: CASSPPGGSTEQYF

clone_size: .
v_call: TRBV5-1
j_call: TRBJ2-7
d_call: TRBD2
cdr3_nt: TGCGCCAGCAGCTTGGCCTCCCAAGCGGGACCGATTCGGCAGTACTTC
cdr3_aa: CASSLASQAGPIRQYF

clone_size: .
v_call: TRBV7-3
j_call: TRBJ1-2
d_call: TRBD1
cdr3_nt: TGTGCCAGCAGCTTAACGGCCGGGACAGGGGTTCGCGGCTACACCTTC
cdr3_aa: CASSLTAGTGVRGYTF

clone_size: .
v_call: TRBV4-1
j_call: TRBJ2-3
d_call: .
cdr3_nt: TGCGCCAGCAGCCCTCGGGAAAGGGGCACAGATACGCAGTATTTT
cdr3_aa: CASSPRERGTDTQYF

clone_size: .
v_call: TRBV5-1
j_call: TRBJ2-7
d_call: TRBD1
cdr3_nt: TGCGCCAGCAGCTTGGAAACAGGGGGCGAGCAGTACTTC
cdr3_aa: CASSLETGGEQYF

clone_size: once
v_call: TRBV6-6
j_call: TRBJ2-2
d_call: .
cdr3_nt: TGTGCCAGCAGTCCGCGCCCGAACACCGGGGAGCTGTTTTTT
cdr3_aa: CASSPRPNTGELFF

clone_size: .
v_call: TRBV28
j_call: TRBJ1-3
d_call: .
cdr3_nt: TGTGCCAGCAGTTTGTTGGGAGTTACTGGAAACACCATATATTTT
cdr3_aa: CASSLLGVTGNTIYF

clone_size: few
v_call: TRBV7-6
j_call: TRBJ2-2
d_call: .
cdr3_nt: TGTGCCAGCAGCTTAGAACGGACCGGGGAGCTGTTTTTT
cdr3_aa: CASSLERTGELFF

clone_size: .
v_call: TRBV27
j_call: TRBJ1-5
d_call: .
cdr3_nt: TGTGCCAGCAGTCGGGGGGTCCCACCTCAGCCCCAGCATTTT
cdr3_aa: CASSRGVPPQPQHF

clone_size: .
v_call: TRBV29-1
j_call: TRBJ2-3
d_call: TRBD2
cdr3_nt: TGCAGCGTTCAAAGGACTAGCGGGGGTGCAGATACGCAGTATTTT
cdr3_aa: CSVQRTSGGADTQYF

clone_size: few
v_call: TRBV9
j_call: TRBJ1-1
d_call: TRBD1
cdr3_nt: TGTGCCAGCAGCGTTCTTCCCCAGGGGGGCGCTTTCTTT
cdr3_aa: CASSVLPQGGAFF

clone_size: .
v_call: TRBV27
j_call: TRBJ2-7
d_call: TRBD1
cdr3_nt: TGTGCCAGCAGTTTGGCCGGGACAGGACGCTCCGAGCAGTACTTC
cdr3_aa: CASSLAGTGRSEQYF

clone_size: few
v_call: TRBV20-1
j_call: TRBJ2-5
d_call: .
cdr3_nt: TGCAGTGGAGACAAACGGGAGACCCAGTACTTC
cdr3_aa: CSGDKRETQYF

clone_size: .
v_call: TRBV5-4
j_call: TRBJ2-2
d_call: .
cdr3_nt: TGTGCCAGCAGCTTGGTGGTGTCCGGGGAGCTGTTTTTT
cdr3_aa: CASSLVVSGELFF

clone_size: .
v_call: TRBV28
j_call: TRBJ1-3
d_call: .
cdr3_nt: TGTGCCAGCAGTTTCGTCGACACTCCCAGAAACACCATATATTTT
cdr3_aa: CASSFVDTPRNTIYF

clone_size: once
v_call: TRBV5-6
j_call: TRBJ1-6
d_call: .
cdr3_nt: TGTGCCAGCAGCTTGTACAGGAGCCAGACATATAATTCACCCCTCCACTTT
cdr3_aa: CASSLYRSQTYNSPLHF

clone_size: .
v_call: TRBV27
j_call: TRBJ2-7
d_call: .
cdr3_nt: TGTGCCAGCAGTTTACTGGGGGCAGACTACGAGCAGTACTTC
cdr3_aa: CASSLLGADYEQYF